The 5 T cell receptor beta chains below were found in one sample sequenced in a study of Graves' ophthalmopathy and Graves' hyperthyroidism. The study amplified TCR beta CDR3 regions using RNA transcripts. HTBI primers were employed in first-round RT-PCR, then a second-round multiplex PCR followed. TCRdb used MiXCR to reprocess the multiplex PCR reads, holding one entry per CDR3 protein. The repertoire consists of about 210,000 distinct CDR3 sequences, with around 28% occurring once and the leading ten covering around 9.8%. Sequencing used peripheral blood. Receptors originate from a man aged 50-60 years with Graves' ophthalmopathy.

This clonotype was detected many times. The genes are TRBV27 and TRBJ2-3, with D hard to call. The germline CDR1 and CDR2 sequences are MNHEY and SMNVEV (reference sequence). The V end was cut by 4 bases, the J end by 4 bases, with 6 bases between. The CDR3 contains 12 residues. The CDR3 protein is CASSSRPDTQYF. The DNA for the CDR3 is TGTGCCAGCAGTTCCAGACCAGATACGCAGTATTTT.

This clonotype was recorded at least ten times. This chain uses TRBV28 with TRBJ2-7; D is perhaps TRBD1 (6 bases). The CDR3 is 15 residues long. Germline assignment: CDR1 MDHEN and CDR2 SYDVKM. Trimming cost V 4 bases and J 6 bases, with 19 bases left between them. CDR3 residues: CASSSSLDRHGEQYF. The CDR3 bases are TGTGCCAGCAGTTCCTCCTTGGACAGACACGGCGAGCAGTACTTC.

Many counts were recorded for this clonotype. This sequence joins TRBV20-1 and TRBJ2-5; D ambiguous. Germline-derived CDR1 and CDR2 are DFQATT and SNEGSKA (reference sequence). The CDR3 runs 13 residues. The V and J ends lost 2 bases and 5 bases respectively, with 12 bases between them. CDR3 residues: CSARMFMGETQYF. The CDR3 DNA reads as TGCAGTGCTAGAATGTTTATGGGGGAGACCCAGTACTTC.

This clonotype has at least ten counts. The CDR3 protein is CSAFSGAGELFF. The CDR3 DNA is TGCAGTGCTTTTTCGGGAGCCGGGGAGCTGTTTTTT. The chain recombines TRBV20-1 with TRBJ2-2; tentatively, D is TRBD2 (6 bases). CDR1 and CDR2 from the germline V gene are DFQATT and SNEGSKA (reference sequence). This CDR3 is built from 12 residues. Trimming pared 5 bases from V and 6 bases from J, leaving 10 bases between.

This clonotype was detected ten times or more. The CDR3 protein is CASSSGFTGELFF. In nucleotides, the CDR3 is TGTGCCAGCAGTTCAGGGTTCACCGGGGAGCTGTTTTTT. J is TRBJ2-2 and V is TRBV12-3 or TRBV12-4, with a possible D match to TRBD1 (5 bases). The ends were cut back, 4 bases at V and 4 bases at J, with 7 bases in the middle. The length of the CDR3 is 13 residues.